The text below deals with one T cell receptor beta chain. The CDR3 contains 13 residues. The V gene lost 2 bases and the J gene lost 4 bases, with 6 bases spanning the gap. Germline V gene data show CDR1 as SGHTA and CDR2 as FQGNSA. Everyone who took part was roughly 18 to 100 years old, and they came from about two dozen US areas. These data originate in a study of blood T cell repertoires in COVID-19. Profiled with immunoSEQ multiplex PCR; TCRdb holds only in-frame clones, not every one. The table has about 220,000 clones, around 86% seen once. Sequences were obtained from PBMCs or T cells enriched from blood (not recorded which). The V call is TRBV7-2, the J call TRBJ1-5; D remains ambiguous. The receptor was isolated from a woman aged 40-49 years with acute COVID-19. In DNA form, the CDR3 reads TGTGCCAGCAGCTTATTCAGAAATCAGCCCCAGCATTTT. Its protein is CASSLFRNQPQHF. The entire variable domain, with the rest obtained from reference TRBV7-2 and TRBJ1-5, is as follows: GAGVSQSPSNKVTEKGKDVELRCDPISGHTALYWYRQSLGQGLEFLIYFQGNSAPDKSGLPSDRFSAERTGGSVSTLTIQRTQQEDSAVYLCASSLFRNQPQHFGDGTRLSIL.